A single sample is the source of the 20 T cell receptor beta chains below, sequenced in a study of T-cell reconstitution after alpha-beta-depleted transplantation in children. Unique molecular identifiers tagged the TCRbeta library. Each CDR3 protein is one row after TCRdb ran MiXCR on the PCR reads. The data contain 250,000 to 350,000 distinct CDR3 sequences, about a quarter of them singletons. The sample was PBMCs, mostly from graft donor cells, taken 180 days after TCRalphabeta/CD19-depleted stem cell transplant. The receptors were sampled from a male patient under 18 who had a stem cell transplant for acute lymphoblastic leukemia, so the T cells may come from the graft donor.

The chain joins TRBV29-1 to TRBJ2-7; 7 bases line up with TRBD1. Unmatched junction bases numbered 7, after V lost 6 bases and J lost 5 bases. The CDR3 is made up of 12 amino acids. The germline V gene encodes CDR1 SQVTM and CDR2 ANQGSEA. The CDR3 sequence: CSVRQGGNEQYF. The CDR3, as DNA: TGCAGCGTGAGACAGGGTGGTAACGAGCAGTACTTC.

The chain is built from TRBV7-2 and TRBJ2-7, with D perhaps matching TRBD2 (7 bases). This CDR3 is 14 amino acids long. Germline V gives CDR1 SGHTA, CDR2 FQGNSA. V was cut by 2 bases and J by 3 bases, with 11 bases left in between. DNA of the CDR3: TGTGCCAGCAGCTTACAAAGGGGGGGCTACGAGCAGTACTTC. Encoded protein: CASSLQRGGYEQYF.

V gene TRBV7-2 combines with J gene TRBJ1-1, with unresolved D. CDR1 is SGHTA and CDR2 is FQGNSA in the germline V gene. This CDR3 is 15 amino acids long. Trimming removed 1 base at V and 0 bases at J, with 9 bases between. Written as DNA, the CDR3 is TGTGCCAGCAGCTTAGGGCGCCTAATGAACACTGAAGCTTTCTTT. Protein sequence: CASSLGRLMNTEAFF.

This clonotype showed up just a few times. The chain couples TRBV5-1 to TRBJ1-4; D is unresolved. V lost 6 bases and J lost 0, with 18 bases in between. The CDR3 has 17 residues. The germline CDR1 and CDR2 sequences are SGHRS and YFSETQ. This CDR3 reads CASIMDGLFATNEKLFF. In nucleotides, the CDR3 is TGCGCCAGCATAATGGATGGATTATTTGCAACTAATGAAAAACTGTTTTTT.

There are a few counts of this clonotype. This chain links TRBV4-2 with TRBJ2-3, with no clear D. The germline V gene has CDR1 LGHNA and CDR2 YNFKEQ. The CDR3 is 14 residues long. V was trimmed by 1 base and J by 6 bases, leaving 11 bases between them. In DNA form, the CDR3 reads TGTGCCAGCAGCCAAGCGGCCCGGCTCGATACGCAGTATTTT. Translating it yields CASSQAARLDTQYF.

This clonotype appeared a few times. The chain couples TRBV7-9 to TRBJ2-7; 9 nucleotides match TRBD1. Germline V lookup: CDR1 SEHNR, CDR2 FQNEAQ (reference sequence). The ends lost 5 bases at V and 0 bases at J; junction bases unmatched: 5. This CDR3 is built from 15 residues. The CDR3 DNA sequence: TGTGCCAGCAGCCCACAGGGGGCCCCCTCCTACGAGCAGTACTTC. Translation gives CASSPQGAPSYEQYF.

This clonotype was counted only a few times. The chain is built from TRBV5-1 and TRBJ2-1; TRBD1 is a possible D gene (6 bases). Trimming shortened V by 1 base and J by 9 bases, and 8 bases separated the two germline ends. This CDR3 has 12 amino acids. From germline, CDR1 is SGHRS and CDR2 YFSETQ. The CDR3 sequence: CASSLQGSEQFF. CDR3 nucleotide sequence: TGCGCCAGCAGCTTGCAGGGGAGTGAGCAGTTCTTC.

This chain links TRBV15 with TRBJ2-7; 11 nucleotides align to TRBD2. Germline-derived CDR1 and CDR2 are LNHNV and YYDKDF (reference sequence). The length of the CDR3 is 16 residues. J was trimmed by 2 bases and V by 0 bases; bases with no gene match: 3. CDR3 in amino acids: CATSRDPLAGAYEQYF. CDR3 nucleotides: TGTGCCACCAGCAGAGATCCACTAGCGGGGGCCTACGAGCAGTACTTC.

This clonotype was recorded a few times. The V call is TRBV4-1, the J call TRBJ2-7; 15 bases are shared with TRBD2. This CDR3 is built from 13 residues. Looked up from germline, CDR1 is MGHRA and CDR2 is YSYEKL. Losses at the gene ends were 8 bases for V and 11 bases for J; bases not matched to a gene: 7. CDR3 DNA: TGCGCCAGCCAAGGGACTAGCGGGAGGTGGAAGTACTTC. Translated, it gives CASQGTSGRWKYF.

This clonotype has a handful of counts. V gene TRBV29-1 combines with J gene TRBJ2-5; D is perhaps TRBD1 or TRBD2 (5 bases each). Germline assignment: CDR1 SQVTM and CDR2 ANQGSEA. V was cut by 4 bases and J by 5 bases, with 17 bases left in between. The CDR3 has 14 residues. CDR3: CSVVPALWGETQYF. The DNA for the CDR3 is TGCAGCGTTGTCCCTGCGCTCTGGGGGGAGACCCAGTACTTC.

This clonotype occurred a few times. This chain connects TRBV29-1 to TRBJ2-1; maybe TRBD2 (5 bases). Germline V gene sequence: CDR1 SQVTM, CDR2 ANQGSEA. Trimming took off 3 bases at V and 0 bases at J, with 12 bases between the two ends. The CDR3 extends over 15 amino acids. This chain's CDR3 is CSVDSLRGSYNEQFF. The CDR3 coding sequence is TGCAGCGTTGATTCCCTCCGGGGCTCCTACAATGAGCAGTTCTTC.

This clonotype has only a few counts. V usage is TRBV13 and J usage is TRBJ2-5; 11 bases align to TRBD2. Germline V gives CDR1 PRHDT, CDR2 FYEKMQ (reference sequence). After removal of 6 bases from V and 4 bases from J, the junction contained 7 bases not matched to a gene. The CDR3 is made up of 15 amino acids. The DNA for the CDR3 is TGTGCCAGCAGTCACCGGACTAGCGGGTCAGAGACCCAGTACTTC. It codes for CASSHRTSGSETQYF.

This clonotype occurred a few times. The CDR3 region has the DNA TGTGCCAGCAGCTCCCCGAGCGGGAGTAACACCGGGGAGCTGTTTTTT. It yields the protein CASSSPSGSNTGELFF. The chain has TRBV7-3 and TRBJ2-2; 8 nucleotides agree with TRBD2. The CDR3 loop spans 16 amino acids. The V and J ends lost 4 bases and 2 bases, in that order; junction bases with no gene match: 6. Germline CDR1 is SGHTA and CDR2 is FQGTGA.

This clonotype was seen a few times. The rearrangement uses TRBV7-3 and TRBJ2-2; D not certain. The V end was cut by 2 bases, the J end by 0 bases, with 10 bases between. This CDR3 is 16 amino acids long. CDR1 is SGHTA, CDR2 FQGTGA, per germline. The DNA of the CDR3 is TGTGCCAGCAGCTTACTATCCACCGCGAACACCGGGGAGCTGTTTTTT. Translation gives CASSLLSTANTGELFF.

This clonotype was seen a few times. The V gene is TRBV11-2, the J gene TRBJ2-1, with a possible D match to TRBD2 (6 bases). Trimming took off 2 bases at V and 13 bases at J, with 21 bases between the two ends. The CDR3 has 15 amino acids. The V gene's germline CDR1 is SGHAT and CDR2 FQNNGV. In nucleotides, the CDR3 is TGTGCCAGCAGCTTAAGGGCTAGATACGAGGAGGGACAGTTCTTC. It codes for CASSLRARYEEGQFF.

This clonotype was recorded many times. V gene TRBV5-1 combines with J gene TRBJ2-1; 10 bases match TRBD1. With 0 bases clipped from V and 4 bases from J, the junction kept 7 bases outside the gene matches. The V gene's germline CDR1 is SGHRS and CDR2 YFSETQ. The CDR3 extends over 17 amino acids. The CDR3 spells CASSLVRQGARYNEQFF. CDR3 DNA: TGCGCCAGCAGCTTGGTCCGACAGGGGGCGCGATACAATGAGCAGTTCTTC.

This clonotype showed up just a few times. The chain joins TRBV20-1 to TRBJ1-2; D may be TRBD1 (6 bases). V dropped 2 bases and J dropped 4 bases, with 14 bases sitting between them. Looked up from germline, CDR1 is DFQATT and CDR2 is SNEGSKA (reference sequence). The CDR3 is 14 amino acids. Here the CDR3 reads CSARSRTALYGYTF. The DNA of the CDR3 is TGCAGTGCTAGATCTCGGACAGCTCTCTATGGCTACACCTTC.

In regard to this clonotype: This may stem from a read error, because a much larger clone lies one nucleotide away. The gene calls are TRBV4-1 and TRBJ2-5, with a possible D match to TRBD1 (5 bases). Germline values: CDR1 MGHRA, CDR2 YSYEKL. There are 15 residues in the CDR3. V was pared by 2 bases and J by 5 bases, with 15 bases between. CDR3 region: CASSQMLGHIETQYF. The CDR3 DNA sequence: TGCGCCAGCAGCCAAATGTTGGGGCACATTGAGACCCAGTACTTC.

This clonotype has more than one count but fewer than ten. The CDR3 reads CASSSFRDEKWNTEAFF. The CDR3 DNA follows: TGCGCCAGCAGCTCCTTCCGGGACGAGAAGTGGAACACTGAAGCTTTCTTT. J is TRBJ1-1 and V is TRBV5-1, with a tentative D call TRBD1 (5 bases). The ends were cut back, 3 bases at V and 1 base at J, with 19 bases in the middle. CDR1 is SGHRS, CDR2 YFSETQ, per germline. This CDR3 spans 17 amino acids.

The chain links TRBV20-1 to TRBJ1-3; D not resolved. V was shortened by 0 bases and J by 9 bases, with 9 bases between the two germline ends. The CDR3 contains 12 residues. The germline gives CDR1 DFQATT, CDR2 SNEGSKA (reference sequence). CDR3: CSARDLGPTIYF. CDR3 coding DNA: TGCAGTGCTAGAGATTTAGGGCCCACCATATATTTT.